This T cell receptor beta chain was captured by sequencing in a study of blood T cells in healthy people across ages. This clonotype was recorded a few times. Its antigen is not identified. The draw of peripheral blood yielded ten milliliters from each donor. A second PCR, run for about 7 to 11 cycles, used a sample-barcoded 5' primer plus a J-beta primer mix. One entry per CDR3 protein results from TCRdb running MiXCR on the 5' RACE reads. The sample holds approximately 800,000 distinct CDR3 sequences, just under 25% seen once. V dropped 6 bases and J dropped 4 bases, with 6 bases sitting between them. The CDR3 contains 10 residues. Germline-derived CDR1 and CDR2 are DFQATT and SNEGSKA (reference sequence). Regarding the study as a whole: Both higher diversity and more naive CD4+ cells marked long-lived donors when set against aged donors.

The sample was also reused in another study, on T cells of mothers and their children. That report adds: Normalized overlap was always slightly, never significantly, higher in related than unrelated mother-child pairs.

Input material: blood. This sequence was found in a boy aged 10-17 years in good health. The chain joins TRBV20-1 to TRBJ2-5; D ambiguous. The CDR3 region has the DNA TGCAGTGCATATTCAGAGACCCAGTACTTC. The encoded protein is CSAYSETQYF.